The T cell receptor beta chain described here comes from a study of Graves' ophthalmopathy and Graves' hyperthyroidism. The CDR3 has 14 amino acids. Germline CDR1 is GTSNPN and CDR2 is SVGIG (reference sequence). V lost 0 bases and J 2 bases, leaving 8 bases between the germline ends. TCR beta CDR3 regions were amplified from RNA transcripts. RT-PCR was first run with HTBI primers, then multiplex PCR in a second round. TCRdb analysed the multiplex PCR reads with MiXCR anew, one entry per CDR3 protein. The sample includes under 800,000 distinct CDR3 sequences, over 20% seen only once; the top ten take more than 5.5%. Concerning this clonotype itself: Antigen specificity is unknown.

Study-wide findings and caveats: Distinction of ophthalmopathy from stable hyperthyroidism by a 13-signature model reached approximately 88% sensitivity and approximately 81% specificity.

This chain uses TRBV30 with TRBJ1-5; the D is unclear. The source is a woman aged 18-30 years with stable Graves' hyperthyroidism. Some clones in this sample may be carry-over from other donors' samples. Input material: peripheral blood. CDR3 sequence reads: CAWSVFGRNQPQHF. In DNA, the CDR3 is TGTGCCTGGAGTGTATTCGGACGCAATCAGCCCCAGCATTTT.